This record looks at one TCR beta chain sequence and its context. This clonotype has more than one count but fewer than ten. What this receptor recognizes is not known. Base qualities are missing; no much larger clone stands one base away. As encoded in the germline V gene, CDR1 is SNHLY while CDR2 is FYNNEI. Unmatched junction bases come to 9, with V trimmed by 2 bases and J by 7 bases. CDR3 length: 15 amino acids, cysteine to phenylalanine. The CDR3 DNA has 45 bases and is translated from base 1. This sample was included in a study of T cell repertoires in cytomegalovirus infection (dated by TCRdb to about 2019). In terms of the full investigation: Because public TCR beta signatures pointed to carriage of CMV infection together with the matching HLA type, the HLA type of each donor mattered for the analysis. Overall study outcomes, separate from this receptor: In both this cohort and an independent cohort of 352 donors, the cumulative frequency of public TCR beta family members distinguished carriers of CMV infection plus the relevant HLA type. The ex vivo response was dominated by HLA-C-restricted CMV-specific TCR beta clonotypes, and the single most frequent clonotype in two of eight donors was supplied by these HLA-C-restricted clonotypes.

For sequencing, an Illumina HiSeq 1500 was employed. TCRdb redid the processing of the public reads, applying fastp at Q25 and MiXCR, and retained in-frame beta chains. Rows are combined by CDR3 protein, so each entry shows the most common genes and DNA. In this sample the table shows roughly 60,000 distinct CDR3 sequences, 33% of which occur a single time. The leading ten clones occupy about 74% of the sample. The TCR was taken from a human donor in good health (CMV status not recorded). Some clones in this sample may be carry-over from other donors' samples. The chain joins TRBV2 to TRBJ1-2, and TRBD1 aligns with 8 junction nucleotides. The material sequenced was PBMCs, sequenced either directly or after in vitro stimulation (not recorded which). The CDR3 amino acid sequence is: CASSEFPGGEVGYTF. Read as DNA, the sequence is TGTGCCAGCAGTGAATTCCCAGGGGGCGAAGTTGGCTACACCTTC.